The subject of this entry is one T cell receptor beta chain. Its antigen is currently unknown. TCR cDNA, made by 5'RACE template switching, carried an added universal primer site and UMIs. One entry per CDR3 protein, called by TCRdb with MiXCR from the 5' RACE reads. Counted here are about 330,000 distinct CDR3 sequences, about 7.8% occurring once; the ten biggest clones make up 15% to 20%. The sample is drawn from a study of T cells after yellow fever vaccination. Findings of the study overall: Post-booster repertoires contained most primary-vaccination clones again (around 97% CD4, 88% CD8). There was a possibility that FACS-sorted repertoires contained abundant clonotypes contaminating from the bulk population.

The sample here was PBMCs, taken around 45 days after the first yellow fever vaccination. The TCR was taken from a man between 18 and 35 years old who received the YFV17D yellow fever vaccine.

As DNA, the CDR3 is TGCACAACTTACAATGAGCAGTTCTTC. Encoded protein: CTTYNEQFF. The chain employs TRBV20-1 and TRBJ2-1; D unresolved. This CDR3 spans 9 amino acids. Per germline, CDR1 DFQATT and CDR2 SNEGSKA (reference sequence).